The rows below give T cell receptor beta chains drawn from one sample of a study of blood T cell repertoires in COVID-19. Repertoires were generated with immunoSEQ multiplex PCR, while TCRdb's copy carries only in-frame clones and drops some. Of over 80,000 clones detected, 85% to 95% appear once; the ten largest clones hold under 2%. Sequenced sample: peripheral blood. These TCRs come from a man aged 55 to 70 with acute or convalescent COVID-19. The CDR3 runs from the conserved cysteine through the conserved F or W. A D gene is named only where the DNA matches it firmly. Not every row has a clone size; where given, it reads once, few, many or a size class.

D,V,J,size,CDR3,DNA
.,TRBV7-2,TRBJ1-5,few,CASSLGGGDNQPQHF,TGTGCCAGCAGCTTAGGCGGGGGGGACAATCAGCCCCAGCATTTT
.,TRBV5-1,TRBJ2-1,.,CASSRQGTSYNEQFF,TGCGCCAGCAGCCGCCAGGGTACCTCCTACAATGAGCAGTTCTTC
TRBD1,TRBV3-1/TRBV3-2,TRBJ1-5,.,CASSQDTGVNQPQHF,TGTGCCAGCAGCCAAGATACAGGGGTCAATCAGCCCCAGCATTTT
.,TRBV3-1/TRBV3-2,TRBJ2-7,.,CASSPILVADSSYEQYF,TGTGCCAGCAGCCCTATCCTTGTCGCGGATAGCTCCTACGAGCAGTACTTC
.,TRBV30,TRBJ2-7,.,CAWSSSPGGRGEQYF,TGTGCCTGGAGTTCCTCCCCAGGGGGGAGAGGGGAGCAGTACTTC
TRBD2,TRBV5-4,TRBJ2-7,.,CASSFKTSGTYEQYF,TGTGCCAGCAGCTTTAAAACTAGCGGGACCTACGAGCAGTACTTC
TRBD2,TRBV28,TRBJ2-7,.,CASTTSGTTYEQYF,TGTGCCAGCACCACATCGGGGACTACATACGAGCAGTACTTC
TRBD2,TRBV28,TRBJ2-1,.,CAIQSGTEGLAGAYGASYNEQFF,TGTGCCATCCAGTCCGGGACAGAAGGACTAGCGGGGGCCTACGGGGCCTCCTACAATGAGCAGTTCTTC
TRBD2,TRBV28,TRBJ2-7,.,CASSLAGLGVVDEQYF,TGTGCCAGCAGTTTAGCCGGACTAGGGGTGGTTGACGAGCAGTACTTC
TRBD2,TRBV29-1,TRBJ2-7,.,CSVLLGGRGYEQYF,TGCAGCGTCCTCCTTGGTGGGAGGGGATACGAGCAGTACTTC
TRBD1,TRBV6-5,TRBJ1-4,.,CASSYASGTGIEKLFF,TGTGCCAGCAGTTACGCGAGTGGGACAGGGATTGAAAAACTGTTTTTT
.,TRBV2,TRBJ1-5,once,CASSEGRGAGQPQHF,TGTGCCAGCAGTGAGGGTCGGGGGGCCGGGCAGCCCCAGCATTTT
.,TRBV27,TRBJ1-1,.,CASSLLGEWRNTEAFF,TGTGCCAGCAGTTTATTGGGAGAGTGGAGGAACACTGAAGCTTTCTTT
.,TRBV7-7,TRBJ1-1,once,CASSPTREGKAEAFF,TGTGCTAGCAGCCCAACCAGGGAAGGTAAAGCTGAAGCTTTCTTT
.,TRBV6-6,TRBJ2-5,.,CASRLMETQYF,TGTGCCAGCAGGCTAATGGAGACCCAGTACTTC
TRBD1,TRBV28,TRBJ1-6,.,CASTRTGFGSPLHF,TGTGCCAGCACCCGGACAGGGTTTGGTTCACCCCTCCACTTT
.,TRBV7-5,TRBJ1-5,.,CASQRRDQPQHF,TGTGCCTCTCAACGGCGGGATCAGCCCCAGCATTTT
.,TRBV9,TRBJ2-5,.,CASSVEHLSGTQYF,TGTGCCAGCAGCGTAGAACATCTTTCTGGGACCCAGTACTTC
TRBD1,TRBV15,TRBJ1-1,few,CATSRDRANTEAFF,TGTGCCACCAGCAGGGACAGGGCGAACACTGAAGCTTTCTTT
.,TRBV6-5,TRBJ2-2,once,CAVRPGVNTGELFF,TGTGCCGTCCGGCCAGGGGTGAACACCGGGGAGCTGTTTTTT
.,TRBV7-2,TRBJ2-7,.,CASSPLLGTHEQYF,TGTGCCAGCAGCCCCCTACTAGGAACCCACGAGCAGTACTTC
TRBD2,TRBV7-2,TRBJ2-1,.,CASSLPSGSVDEQFF,TGTGCCAGCAGCCTGCCTAGCGGGAGTGTCGATGAGCAGTTCTTC
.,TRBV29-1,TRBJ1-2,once,CSVQGANYGYTF,TGCAGCGTTCAGGGCGCTAACTATGGCTACACCTTC
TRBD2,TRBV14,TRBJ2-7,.,CASSPTSGLSYEQYF,TGTGCCAGCAGCCCGACTAGCGGCCTCTCCTACGAGCAGTACTTC
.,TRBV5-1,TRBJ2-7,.,CASSLLRGYEQYF,TGCGCCAGCAGCTTGCTCCGAGGGTACGAGCAGTACTTC
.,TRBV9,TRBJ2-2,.,CASSVGRGAVAGELFF,TGTGCCAGCAGCGTAGGGAGGGGTGCGGTCGCCGGGGAGCTGTTTTTT
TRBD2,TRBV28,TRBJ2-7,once,CASSLVRASGRYEQYF,TGTGCCAGCAGTTTGGTCCGGGCTAGCGGACGATACGAGCAGTACTTC
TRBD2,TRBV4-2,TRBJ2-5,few,CASSQETSYQETQYF,TGTGCCAGCAGCCAAGAGACTAGCTACCAAGAGACCCAGTACTTC
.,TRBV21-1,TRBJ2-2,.,CASSKVGERGRANTGELFF,TGTGCCAGCAGCAAAGTAGGGGAAAGGGGTCGAGCGAACACCGGGGAGCTGTTTTTT
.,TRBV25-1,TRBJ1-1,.,CASSPGMRNTEAFF,TGTGCCAGCAGCCCCGGGATGAGGAACACTGAAGCTTTCTTT
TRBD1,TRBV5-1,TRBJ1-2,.,CASSLASDRVYGYTF,TGCGCCAGCAGCTTGGCCAGTGACAGGGTTTATGGCTACACCTTC